Reported below is one T cell receptor (beta chain). This record comes from a study of T cell responses to AZD1222 COVID-19 vaccine. Sequencing was performed with immunoSEQ multiplex PCR; in TCRdb, only in-frame clones are kept and a portion is missing. The table includes approximately 89,000 clones, around 84% detected once. Sequenced here: peripheral blood, sampled 28 days after the second AZD1222 dose. The clonotype was recovered from an adult who received the AZD1222 COVID-19 vaccine.

CDR3 bases: TGTGCCAGCAGCCAGGGATCCGGGGTACCGAACACTGAAGCTTTCTTT. This encodes CASSQGSGVPNTEAFF. The chain is built from TRBV27 and TRBJ1-1; tentative D call: TRBD1 (5 bases). The CDR3 extends over 16 amino acids. V lost 6 bases to trimming and J lost 1 base, with 18 bases between them. Germline V gene data show CDR1 as MNHEY and CDR2 as SMNVEV (reference sequence).